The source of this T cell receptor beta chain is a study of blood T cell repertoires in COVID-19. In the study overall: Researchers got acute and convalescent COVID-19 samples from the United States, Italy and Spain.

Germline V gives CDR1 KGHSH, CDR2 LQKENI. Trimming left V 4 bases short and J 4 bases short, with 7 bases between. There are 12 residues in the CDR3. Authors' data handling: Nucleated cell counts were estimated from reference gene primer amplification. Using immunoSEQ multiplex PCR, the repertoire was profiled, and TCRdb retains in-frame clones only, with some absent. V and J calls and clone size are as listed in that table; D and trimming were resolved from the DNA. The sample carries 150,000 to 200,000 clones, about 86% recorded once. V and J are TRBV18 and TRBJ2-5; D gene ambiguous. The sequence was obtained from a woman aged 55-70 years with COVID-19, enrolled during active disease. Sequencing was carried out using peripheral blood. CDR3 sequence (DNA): TGTGCCAGCTCACTAAGCTCAGAGACCCAGTACTTC. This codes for CASSLSSETQYF. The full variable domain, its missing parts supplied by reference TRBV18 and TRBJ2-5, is NAGVMQNPRHLVRRRGQEARLRCSPMKGHSHVYWYRQLPEEGLKFMVYLQKENIIDESGMPKERFSAEFPKEGPSILRIQQVVRGDSAAYFCASSLSSETQYFGPGTRLLVL.